These 10 T cell receptor beta chains were all obtained from the same sample, sequenced in a study of blood T cell repertoires in COVID-19. The assay was immunoSEQ multiplex PCR, and TCRdb's table has in-frame clones only and misses some. The sample gives approximately 260,000 clones, around 82% of which show up once; less than 10% is in the top ten. Sequencing used peripheral blood. These receptors were collected from a human donor in a cohort sampled during active COVID-19.

This chain uses TRBV28 with TRBJ1-5, with 8 bases that match TRBD1. V gave up 6 bases and J gave up 7 bases; unmatched junction bases: 8. The CDR3 contains 14 residues. The germline V gene encodes CDR1 MDHEN and CDR2 SYDVKM. The CDR3, as DNA: TGTGCCAGCAGCCAGGGGGCAGGAAAACAGCCCCAGCATTTT. Its protein is CASSQGAGKQPQHF.

This clone showed up just once. The V and J genes are TRBV21-1 and TRBJ1-6; the table names TRBD1, a call not compared with the DNA. TRBV21-1 is shown as a pseudogene. The CDR3 consists of 20 residues. The CDR3 DNA follows: TGTGCCAGCAGCAAAGAGTGGGCAGGGCGGCTGCAATGGTGGCTTATGACCCTCCACTTT. Residues: CASSKEWAGRLQWWLMTLHF.

This chain links TRBV2 with TRBJ2-3; 10 bases line up with TRBD2. The germline V gene encodes CDR1 SNHLY and CDR2 FYNNEI. The J segment lost 2 bases and the V segment lost 4 bases, leaving 3 bases of the junction unmatched. CDR3 length equals 15 residues. The CDR3 sequence is CASSALAGHTDTQYF. DNA for the CDR3: TGTGCCAGCAGTGCACTAGCGGGACACACAGATACGCAGTATTTT.

This chain connects TRBV7-8 to TRBJ2-1; possibly TRBD2 for D (6 bases). Germline CDR1 is SGHVS and CDR2 is FQNEAQ. The CDR3 is made up of 13 amino acids. V shed 4 bases and J shed 4 bases, with 8 bases lying between them. CDR3 coding DNA: TGTGCCAGCAGCTCCGGGACTTACAATGAGCAGTTCTTC. Its protein product is CASSSGTYNEQFF.

This clone was recorded once. The chain links TRBV5-1 to TRBJ2-3; 7 bases align to TRBD1. The J segment lost 2 bases and the V segment lost 0 bases, leaving 3 bases of the junction unmatched. Germline V gene sequence: CDR1 SGHRS, CDR2 YFSETQ. The CDR3 extends over 15 amino acids. The CDR3 nucleotides are TGCGCCAGCAGCTTGGTAGACAGGGACACAGATACGCAGTATTTT. The encoded protein is CASSLVDRDTDTQYF. The variable domain in full, with the rest retrieved from reference TRBV5-1 and TRBJ2-3, is KAGVTQTPRYLIKTRGQQVTLSCSPISGHRSVSWYQQTPGQGLQFLFEYFSETQRNKGNFPGRFSGRQFSNSRSEMNVSTLELGDSALYLCASSLVDRDTDTQYFGPGTRLTVL.

The chain employs TRBV15 and TRBJ2-1; 10 nucleotides align to TRBD1. With 1 base clipped from V and 5 bases from J, the junction kept 5 bases outside the gene matches. This CDR3 has 16 residues. Germline CDR1 reads LNHNV; CDR2 reads YYDKDF (reference sequence). Here the CDR3 reads CATSRGGQGVHNEQFF. The CDR3 region has the DNA TGTGCCACCAGCAGAGGCGGACAGGGGGTCCACAATGAGCAGTTCTTC.

V and J are TRBV7-2 and TRBJ1-2; 7 bases align to TRBD1. CDR3 length: 14 amino acids. CDR1 and CDR2 (germline): SGHTA, FQGNSA. V was pared by 2 bases and J by 6 bases, with 6 bases of the junction left unmatched. The CDR3 protein is CASSLIQGIDGYTF. CDR3 DNA sequence: TGTGCCAGCAGCTTAATACAGGGGATTGATGGCTACACCTTC.

This clone was counted a single time. The rearrangement links TRBV7-3 to TRBJ1-2; perhaps TRBD1 as D (5 bases). The germline gives CDR1 SGHTA, CDR2 FQGTGA. This CDR3 has 13 residues. Trimming took off 4 bases at V and 4 bases at J, with 10 bases between the two ends. CDR3 loop: CASSSGRGYGYTF. The CDR3 coding sequence is TGTGCCAGCAGCTCGGGGAGGGGCTATGGCTACACCTTC.

The chain carries TRBV7-3 and TRBJ2-1, with 10 bases aligning to TRBD2. The CDR3 is 14 amino acids. The trim removed 5 bases at V and 7 bases at J, leaving 5 bases unmatched. Germline assignment: CDR1 SGHTA and CDR2 FQGTGA. The CDR3: CASSRSGRGNEQFF. Here the CDR3 DNA reads TGTGCCAGCAGCCGCAGCGGGAGGGGGAATGAGCAGTTCTTC.

The chain's CDR3 is CASSLGGEEDTQYF. CDR3 coding DNA: TGCGCCAGCAGCTTGGGGGGAGAGGAAGATACGCAGTATTTT. This sequence joins TRBV5-1 and TRBJ2-3, with D perhaps matching TRBD2 (5 bases). Germline CDR1 is SGHRS and CDR2 is YFSETQ. V gave up 0 bases and J gave up 5 bases, with 10 bases separating them. The CDR3 is made up of 14 amino acids.